The 10 T cell receptor beta chains listed next were all sequenced from one sample in a study of early T cells in non-severe SARS-CoV-2 infection. TCRdb used MiXCR to reprocess the 5' RACE reads, holding one entry per CDR3 protein. The sample has tens of thousands of distinct CDR3 sequences, 5.8% seen once. The sample was whole blood. These receptors were collected from an adult who was a healthcare worker with PCR-confirmed SARS-CoV-2 infection or an uninfected control (not recorded which).

The V call is TRBV12-3 or TRBV12-4, the J call TRBJ2-5; the D is unclear. The CDR3 has 12 amino acids. Deletions cut 8 bases from V and 3 bases from J, with 10 bases between. The CDR3 sequence: CASSPVEETQYF. CDR3 in DNA: TGTGCCAGCTCCCCCGTCGAAGAGACCCAGTACTTC.

As concerns this clonotype: A much larger clone sits a single nucleotide away, making a read error possible. The genes are TRBV4-2 and TRBJ2-7; D may be TRBD2 (6 bases). CDR1 is LGHNA and CDR2 is YNFKEQ in the germline V gene. There are 12 residues in the CDR3. Written as DNA, the CDR3 is TGTGCCAGTAGCGGCGGCTCGGGCGAGCAGTGCTTC. Protein: CASSGGSGEQCF.

At least ten counts were recorded for this clonotype. This chain links TRBV29-1 with TRBJ1-1; D call uncertain. Germline CDR1 and CDR2: SQVTM and ANQGSEA. The V and J ends lost 4 bases and 4 bases respectively, with 7 bases between them. CDR3 length equals 11 residues. The CDR3 bases are TGCAGCGTTGTACCGGGCACTGAAGCTTTCTTT. Protein sequence: CSVVPGTEAFF. The full variable domain, rest sourced from reference TRBV29-1 and TRBJ1-1, is SAVISQKPSRDICQRGTSLTIQCQVDSQVTMMFWYRQQPGQSLTLIATANQGSEATYESGFVIDKFPISRPNLTFSTLTVSNMSPEDSSIYLCSVVPGTEAFFGQGTRLTVV.

This clonotype was seen many times. The rearrangement joins TRBV27 to TRBJ2-3; 12 nucleotides agree with TRBD2. CDR3 length equals 16 residues. CDR1 is MNHEY and CDR2 is SMNVEV in the germline V gene (reference sequence). Losses at the gene ends were 7 bases for V and 6 bases for J; bases not matched to a gene: 11. The CDR3 DNA is TGTGCCAGCACCAGGGATAGACTAGCGGGAGTCGATACGCAGTATTTT. This encodes CASTRDRLAGVDTQYF.

The table lists this clonotype with many counts. The chain couples TRBV6-5 to TRBJ1-1, with D possibly matching TRBD1 (6 bases). This CDR3 comprises 15 residues. Trimming took off 0 bases at V and 5 bases at J, with 13 bases between the two ends. CDR1 and CDR2 (germline): MNHEY, SVGAGI. CDR3 protein: CASSYSQGRGTEAFF. The CDR3 DNA follows: TGTGCCAGCAGTTACTCCCAGGGGAGAGGGACTGAAGCTTTCTTT.

This clonotype was detected only a few times. The chain combines TRBV5-6 with TRBJ1-1; TRBD1 agrees at 9 bases. V shed 6 bases, J shed 1 base, and the junction held 10 bases outside the gene matches. This CDR3 is 16 amino acids long. From germline, CDR1 is SGHDT and CDR2 YYEEEE. In nucleotides, the CDR3 is TGTGCCAGCATACCGGGACAGGGAAGAGCGAACACTGAAGCTTTCTTT. Translated: CASIPGQGRANTEAFF.

This clonotype was found many times. V is TRBV29-1 and J is TRBJ1-3; tentative D call: TRBD1 (6 bases). Germline-derived CDR1 and CDR2 are SQVTM and ANQGSEA. Deletions cut 5 bases from V and 3 bases from J, with 14 bases between. The CDR3 totals 14 residues. The CDR3 loop reads CSVLLGGIGNTIYF. The CDR3 DNA sequence: TGCAGCGTTCTTCTAGGGGGTATTGGAAACACCATATATTTT.

This clonotype has at least ten counts. J is TRBJ1-2 and V is TRBV18; D uncertain. V was pared by 3 bases and J by 4 bases, with 18 bases between. The CDR3 sequence is 16 residues long. The germline gives CDR1 KGHSH, CDR2 LQKENI. The CDR3 is CASSPGVTLLGYGYTF. DNA of the CDR3: TGTGCCAGCTCACCCGGGGTCACATTGCTGGGCTATGGCTACACCTTC.

Ten or more counts support this clonotype. The chain employs TRBV6-1 and TRBJ2-2, with no clear D. V was trimmed by 5 bases and J by 4 bases, leaving 8 bases between them. Germline values: CDR1 MNHNS, CDR2 SASEGT. The CDR3 runs 13 residues. The CDR3 DNA is TGTGCCAGCAGTCGGACGATCACCGGGGAGCTGTTTTTT. Its protein product is CASSRTITGELFF.

This clonotype was picked up many times. One end of the junction does not line up with germline, which may come from a read error. The chain recombines TRBV6-6 with TRBJ1-3; the D is unclear. The germline gives CDR1 MNHNY, CDR2 SVGAGI (reference sequence). The CDR3 sequence is 12 residues long. CDR3 loop: CASRMSENTIYF. CDR3 nucleotides: TGTGCCAGCAGGATGTCTGAAAACACCATATATTTT.